One sample yielded the 22 T cell receptor beta chains listed below, sequenced in a study of patients and donors after allogeneic stem cell transplantation. MiXCR was run by TCRdb on the RT-PCR reads, yielding one entry per CDR3 protein. The sample yields about 960,000 distinct CDR3 sequences, around 17% seen once. Sequencing input: blood, either unsorted or a sorted T cell fraction (not recorded which). The receptor set was obtained from a human donor who was either an allogeneic HSCT recipient or a stem cell or donor lymphocyte infusion donor (not recorded which). It is not recorded whose cells these are; they may come from a transplant donor.

This clonotype was detected a few times. The chain has TRBV5-1 and TRBJ2-1, with TRBD2 as a possible D gene (5 bases). Trimming removed 7 bases from V and 3 bases from J, with 17 bases in between. The length of the CDR3 is 15 residues. Germline CDR1 SGHRS, CDR2 YFSETQ. This CDR3 is CASAREGFGYNEQFF. The CDR3 region has the DNA TGCGCCAGCGCTCGAGAGGGCTTCGGCTACAATGAGCAGTTCTTC.

The chain uses TRBV6-5 and TRBJ2-5; 11 nucleotides align to TRBD2. The CDR3 spans 17 residues. Germline CDR1 is MNHEY and CDR2 is SVGAGI. V was clipped by 0 bases and J by 4 bases; unmatched bases: 7. The CDR3: CASSYSALAGVPETQYF. The CDR3 DNA is TGTGCCAGCAGTTACTCCGCACTAGCGGGAGTCCCAGAGACCCAGTACTTC.

This clonotype has more than one count but fewer than ten. V gene TRBV4-1 combines with J gene TRBJ2-3, with 15 bases identical to TRBD2. J was trimmed by 1 base and V by 1 base; bases with no gene match: 3. Germline V lookup: CDR1 MGHRA, CDR2 YSYEKL. The CDR3 runs to 18 residues. As DNA, the CDR3 is TGCGCCAGCAGCCAAGGTCGGACTAGCGGGAGGGGCACAGATACGCAGTATTTT. Translating gives CASSQGRTSGRGTDTQYF.

This clonotype was recorded many times. V and J are TRBV29-1 and TRBJ2-2; possibly TRBD1 for D (6 bases). The V end was cut by 3 bases, the J end by 2 bases, with 10 bases between. The length of the CDR3 is 14 residues. The V gene's germline CDR1 is SQVTM and CDR2 ANQGSEA. CDR3 nucleotides: TGCAGCGTTGACAGGGGTCTAAACACCGGGGAGCTGTTTTTT. Translation gives CSVDRGLNTGELFF.

J is TRBJ2-3 and V is TRBV20-1; unclear D gene. CDR3 length: 12 amino acids. Germline V gives CDR1 DFQATT, CDR2 SNEGSKA (reference sequence). The V and J ends lost 6 bases and 1 base respectively, with 8 bases between them. DNA for the CDR3: TGCAGTGCCCCCCAAGGCACAGATACGCAGTATTTT. The encoded protein is CSAPQGTDTQYF.

The chain links TRBV9 to TRBJ2-7, with D perhaps TRBD2 (5 bases). The CDR3 consists of 15 residues. CDR1 is SGDLS and CDR2 is YYNGEE in the germline V gene. Trimming shortened V by 1 base and J by 5 bases, and 16 bases separated the two germline ends. CDR3 sequence: CASSVLSGSGNEQYF. The CDR3 DNA follows: TGTGCCAGCAGCGTACTCAGCGGCTCGGGGAACGAGCAGTACTTC.

This clonotype was seen more than once but under ten times. The J gene is TRBJ2-3, the V gene TRBV7-9; D is unresolved. Germline V CDR1 and CDR2: SEHNR, FQNEAQ (reference sequence). The V gene lost 6 bases and the J gene lost 2 bases, with 15 bases spanning the gap. The length of the CDR3 is 15 residues. The DNA for the CDR3 is TGTGCCAGCAGTCCTAACCGCCCCAACACAGATACGCAGTATTTT. Translation gives CASSPNRPNTDTQYF.

Ten or more counts support this clonotype. The genes are TRBV29-1 and TRBJ2-7; 13 nucleotides line up with TRBD2. Looked up from germline, CDR1 is SQVTM and CDR2 is ANQGSEA. The CDR3 length is 14 residues. V dropped 6 bases and J dropped 4; count of bases not matched to a gene: 6. The CDR3, as DNA: TGCAGCGTCGGCGGGACTAGCGGGGATTACGAGCAGTACTTC. Its protein is CSVGGTSGDYEQYF.

The CDR3 reads CASSQVPLAGGKYNEQFF. For the CDR3, the DNA is TGCGCCAGCAGCCAAGTTCCCTTGGCGGGGGGTAAATACAATGAGCAGTTCTTC. The chain uses TRBV4-1 and TRBJ2-1; TRBD2 aligns across 8 bases. Losses at the gene ends were 1 base for V and 4 bases for J; bases not matched to a gene: 12. The V gene's germline CDR1 is MGHRA and CDR2 YSYEKL. This CDR3 has 18 amino acids.

This clonotype was detected a few times. V usage is TRBV20-1 and J usage is TRBJ2-1, with no clear D. CDR1 is DFQATT, CDR2 SNEGSKA, per germline (reference sequence). V lost 3 bases, J lost 8 bases, and 14 bases lay in between. This CDR3 is built from 13 residues. CDR3 residues: CSARVSGQHEQFF. CDR3 nucleotide sequence: TGCAGTGCTAGGGTATCGGGTCAGCATGAGCAGTTCTTC.

This clonotype has just a few counts. The rearrangement links TRBV25-1 to TRBJ2-1; D is possibly TRBD2 (6 bases). The CDR3 has 12 amino acids. The V gene's germline CDR1 is MGHDK and CDR2 SYGVNS. The germline V and J ends were trimmed by 3 bases and 8 bases, with 8 bases remaining between them. DNA of the CDR3: TGTGCCAGCAGTGAGGGGGGTGATGAGCAGTTCTTC. Amino acid sequence: CASSEGGDEQFF. The full variable domain, its missing parts supplied by reference TRBV25-1 and TRBJ2-1, is EADIYQTPRYLVIGTGKKITLECSQTMGHDKMYWYQQDPGMELHLIHYSYGVNSTEKGDLSSESTVSRIRTEHFPLTLESARPSHTSQYLCASSEGGDEQFFGPGTRLTVL.

The rearrangement uses TRBV29-1 and TRBJ1-4, with 9 positions matching TRBD1. V shed 6 bases and J 5 bases; nucleotides not matched to a gene: 7. CDR1 SQVTM and CDR2 ANQGSEA come from the germline V gene. This CDR3 is built from 14 residues. The CDR3 sequence: CSVAGQGTNEKLFF. The DNA for the CDR3 is TGCAGCGTGGCTGGACAGGGGACAAATGAAAAACTGTTTTTT.

In its sample, this clonotype was seen a few times. The chain links TRBV12-3 or TRBV12-4 to TRBJ1-4; 11 bases are a match to TRBD1. Trimming removed 4 bases from V and 7 bases from J; junction bases left unmatched: 11. The CDR3 contains 17 residues. The CDR3 nucleotides read TGTGCCAGCAGTTCCCGGGACAGGGGGTTTTTGAGTGAAAAACTGTTTTTT. It translates to CASSSRDRGFLSEKLFF.

This clonotype has at least ten counts. The chain carries TRBV18 and TRBJ1-2; 7 nucleotides match TRBD1. Germline V gene sequence: CDR1 KGHSH, CDR2 LQKENI. The V and J ends lost 2 bases and 6 bases, in that order; junction bases with no gene match: 9. CDR3 size: 15 residues. The CDR3 DNA follows: TGTGCCAGCTCACCAATCGGGGACAGCTGGGATGGCTACACCTTC. Translated: CASSPIGDSWDGYTF.

The chain combines TRBV29-1 with TRBJ1-5; no reliable D call. V dropped 4 bases and J dropped 3 bases, with 10 bases sitting between them. CDR1 and CDR2 (germline): SQVTM, ANQGSEA. The CDR3 is 13 residues long. CDR3 sequence reads: CSVGRGPNQPQHF. The CDR3 DNA sequence: TGCAGCGTTGGGCGGGGTCCCAATCAGCCCCAGCATTTT.

The gene calls are TRBV10-3 and TRBJ1-3; D is ambiguous. This CDR3 is built from 13 residues. The ends were cut back, 7 bases at V and 1 base at J, with 8 bases in the middle. Germline lookup yields CDR1 ENHRY and CDR2 SYGVKD. CDR3 nucleotide sequence: TGTGCCATCACCCCGGTATCTGGAAACACCATATATTTT. Protein product: CAITPVSGNTIYF.

This clonotype was detected a few times. The V call is TRBV28, the J call TRBJ2-2, with a weak D call TRBD1 (5 bases). The V and J ends lost 1 base and 0 bases respectively, with 9 bases between them. This CDR3 contains 16 residues. Germline assignment: CDR1 MDHEN and CDR2 SYDVKM. The CDR3 sequence: CASSLLWGANTGELFF. The CDR3 DNA is TGTGCCAGCAGTTTATTGTGGGGCGCGAACACCGGGGAGCTGTTTTTT. The variable domain in full, completed from reference TRBV28 and TRBJ2-2, reads DVKVTQSSRYLVKRTGEKVFLECVQDMDHENMFWYRQDPGLGLRLIYFSYDVKMKEKGDIPEGYSVSREKKERFSLILESASTNQTSMYLCASSLLWGANTGELFFGEGSRLTVL.

In this sample, this clonotype turned up many times. The chain combines TRBV6-5 with TRBJ2-5; no firm D call. Germline V CDR1 and CDR2: MNHEY, SVGAGI. The CDR3 consists of 12 residues. V was trimmed by 5 bases and J by 5 bases, leaving 9 bases between them. CDR3 amino acids: CASSRLGETQYF. CDR3 in DNA: TGTGCCAGCAGTCGACTCGGGGAGACCCAGTACTTC.

The chain has TRBV4-1 and TRBJ2-7; 7 bases agree with TRBD2. Germline V CDR1 and CDR2: MGHRA, YSYEKL. There are 17 residues in the CDR3. J lost 2 bases, V lost 1 base, and 11 bases had no gene match. Here the CDR3 DNA reads TGCGCCAGCAGCCAAGGTGGCTGGCGGGAGTCCCCCTACGAGCAGTACTTC. Its translation: CASSQGGWRESPYEQYF.

This clonotype has a handful of counts. The genes are TRBV5-5 and TRBJ2-4; 10 positions match TRBD2. CDR1 is SGHKS and CDR2 is YYEKEE in the germline V gene (reference sequence). V trimming: 1 base; J trimming: 8 bases; junction bases outside the gene matches: 3. This CDR3 is 14 amino acids long. The CDR3 spells CASSLSSGRDIQYF. CDR3 nucleotide sequence: TGTGCCAGCAGCTTGTCTAGCGGGAGAGACATTCAGTACTTC.

This clonotype was counted a few times. The chain has TRBV7-2 and TRBJ2-6; D remains unclear. Trimming took 1 base from V and 4 from J, leaving 11 bases between them. Germline CDR1 reads SGHTA; CDR2 reads FQGNSA. The CDR3 is 16 amino acids. The CDR3 DNA is TGTGCCAGCAGCTTAGTGACCTTGGCCGGGGCCAACGTCCTGACTTTC. This encodes CASSLVTLAGANVLTF.

The CDR3 here is CASSIRGRISSGVQETQYF. For the CDR3, the DNA is TGTGCCAGCAGTATCAGGGGGCGCATTTCTAGCGGGGTCCAAGAGACCCAGTACTTC. The chain joins TRBV12-3 or TRBV12-4 to TRBJ2-5; D perhaps matches TRBD2 (9 bases). The CDR3 is made up of 19 amino acids. Trimming removed 5 bases at V and 1 base at J, with 26 bases between.